These 9 T cell receptor beta chains were sequenced from one sample in a study of beta chain features in type 1 diabetes. Regarding the study as a whole: The study found moderately but significantly shorter TCRB CDR3s in all four CD4+ subsets of Type 1 diabetes patients.

These receptors' targets are unknown. The isolated RNA, all of it, was reverse transcribed, so expressed TCRB transcripts were what got sequenced. Sequencing used immunoSEQ multiplex PCR; TCRdb keeps in-frame clones, though not all of them. The sample lists hundreds of thousands of clones; around 15% were seen once. Sequences were obtained from naive CD4+ T cells from blood. These receptors all come from a man aged 18-30 years with type 1 diabetes.

This clone was picked up a small number of times. This sequence joins TRBV7-8 and TRBJ1-5, with D maybe TRBD1 (6 bases). The CDR3 loop spans 15 amino acids. Between the trimmed V and J ends, which lost 7 bases and 2 bases, there was a span of 15 bases. Germline V gene lookup returns CDR1 SGHVS and CDR2 FQNEAQ. The CDR3 sequence is CASTEMGAGNQPQHF. DNA of the CDR3: TGTGCCAGCACCGAGATGGGGGCGGGCAATCAGCCCCAGCATTTT.

There are a few counts of this clone. The chain links TRBV2 to TRBJ2-2; TRBD1 matches 8 bases. Germline V CDR1 and CDR2: SNHLY, FYNNEI. The CDR3 is 17 amino acids. The V gene end was trimmed by 6 bases and the J gene end by 6 bases; junction bases not matched to a gene: 15. CDR3 coding DNA: TGTGCCAGCAGGCCTGGACAGGGTATGGGACAGTCCGGGGAGCTGTTTTTT. It encodes CASRPGQGMGQSGELFF. The full variable domain, rest sourced from reference TRBV2 and TRBJ2-2, is EPEVTQTPSHQVTQMGQEVILRCVPISNHLYFYWYRQILGQKVEFLVSFYNNEISEKSEIFDDQFSVERPDGSNFTLKIRSTKLEDSAMYFCASRPGQGMGQSGELFFGEGSRLTVL.

This clone appeared a few times. The CDR3 DNA reads as TGTGCCAGCAGTGACGGGGTAACTAGCACAGATACGCAGTATTTT. It specifies CASSDGVTSTDTQYF. This sequence joins TRBV6-4 and TRBJ2-3; no definite D call. V was trimmed by 2 bases and J by 0 bases, leaving 9 bases between them. The germline V gene encodes CDR1 MRHNA and CDR2 SNTAGT. This CDR3 has 15 amino acids.

The chain is built from TRBV25-1 and TRBJ1-6; 7 nucleotides agree with TRBD1. In germline, CDR1 is MGHDK, CDR2 SYGVNS. The CDR3 runs 15 residues. J lost 3 bases, V lost 4 bases, and 3 bases had no gene match. CDR3 DNA: TGTGCCAGCAGTGTAACAGGGGACTATAATTCACCCCTCCACTTT. Its protein is CASSVTGDYNSPLHF. The full variable domain, completed using reference TRBV25-1 and TRBJ1-6, is EADIYQTPRYLVIGTGKKITLECSQTMGHDKMYWYQQDPGMELHLIHYSYGVNSTEKGDLSSESTVSRIRTEHFPLTLESARPSHTSQYLCASSVTGDYNSPLHFGNGTRLTVT.

Points on this clone: The sample contains more than one DNA sequence encoding this CDR3. This chain joins TRBV7-9 and TRBJ1-2; the match to TRBD1 covers 7 bases. Germline V gene data show CDR1 as SEHNR and CDR2 as FQNEAQ (reference sequence). V lost 8 bases to trimming and J lost 5 bases; unmatched junction nucleotides: 5. This CDR3 spans 12 amino acids. This CDR3 reads CASSPTGYGYTF. Written as DNA, the CDR3 is TGTGCCAGCTCCCCGACAGGGTATGGCTACACCTTC.

The table lists this clone with a few counts. The V call is TRBV4-2, the J call TRBJ2-7; 8 bases line up with TRBD1. The CDR3 runs to 15 residues. CDR1 is LGHNA and CDR2 is YNFKEQ in the germline V gene. The V and J ends lost 4 bases and 2 bases, in that order; junction bases with no gene match: 7. The CDR3 nucleotides are TGTGCCAGCAGCCCCCCGACAGGGGACACCTACGAGCAGTACTTC. This gives the protein CASSPPTGDTYEQYF.

This chain's CDR3 is CASSWGEVFLTGELFF. The CDR3 nucleotides are TGTGCCAGCAGCTGGGGGGAGGTTTTCCTCACCGGGGAGCTGTTTTTT. The chain carries TRBV7-9 and TRBJ2-2; a weak D match, TRBD2 (6 bases). Trimming removed 4 bases at V and 4 bases at J, with 16 bases between. The germline V gene has CDR1 SEHNR and CDR2 FQNEAQ (reference sequence). There are 16 residues in the CDR3. Supplemented by reference TRBV7-9 and TRBJ2-2, the full variable domain reads DTGVSQNPRHKITKRGQNVTFRCDPISEHNRLYWYRQTLGQGPEFLTYFQNEAQLEKSRLLSDRFSAERPKGSFSTLEIQRTEQGDSAMYLCASSWGEVFLTGELFFGEGSRLTVL.

This clone has only a few counts. The chain joins TRBV2 to TRBJ2-3, with unresolved D. Per the germline V gene, CDR1 is SNHLY and CDR2 is FYNNEI. V lost 5 bases to trimming and J lost 7 bases, with 10 bases between them. The CDR3 totals 12 residues. CDR3: CASSLTSYTQYF. The CDR3 DNA is TGTGCCAGCAGTCTCACAAGCTATACGCAGTATTTT.

V gene TRBV7-3 combines with J gene TRBJ1-2, with TRBD1 as a possible D gene (5 bases). The ends were cut back, 5 bases at V and 6 bases at J, with 13 bases in the middle. Germline V gene sequence: CDR1 SGHTA, CDR2 FQGTGA. CDR3 length: 13 amino acids. Written as DNA, the CDR3 is TGTGCCAGCAGCCCACGGGGGTTCGATGGCTACACCTTC. It yields the protein CASSPRGFDGYTF.